Shown below are 22 T cell receptor beta chains from a single sample sequenced in a study of identical twins. TCRdb analysed the 5' RACE reads with MiXCR anew, one entry per CDR3 protein. The sample shows 690,000 or so distinct CDR3 sequences, roughly 6.2% of them seen only once. Sequenced material: naive T cells sorted from blood. The receptors derive from a man between 18 and 29 years old in good health.

This clonotype appeared many times. V usage is TRBV12-3 or TRBV12-4 and J usage is TRBJ1-6; D call uncertain. The CDR3 is made up of 14 amino acids. V lost 5 bases and J lost 11, with 16 bases in between. CDR3 in amino acids: CASSHLDLSTPLHF. The CDR3 DNA sequence: TGTGCCAGCAGTCATCTTGACCTATCGACACCCCTCCACTTT.

This clonotype was recorded many times. The rearrangement joins TRBV28 to TRBJ2-2; D ambiguous. Germline V gene sequence: CDR1 MDHEN, CDR2 SYDVKM. Trimming stripped 6 bases from V and 2 bases from J, with 10 bases between. The CDR3 contains 14 residues. Here the CDR3 DNA reads TGTGCCAGCAGAACAAGGGTAAACACCGGGGAGCTGTTTTTT. This codes for CASRTRVNTGELFF.

This chain links TRBV27 with TRBJ2-7; TRBD2 matches at 13 bases. Unmatched junction bases numbered 4, after V lost 5 bases and J lost 3 bases. The CDR3 totals 15 residues. Germline loops: CDR1 MNHEY, CDR2 SMNVEV (reference sequence). The CDR3 DNA reads TGTGCCAGCAGTAAAGGGACTAGCGGGATCTACGAGCAGTACTTC. This gives the protein CASSKGTSGIYEQYF.

This clonotype was seen many times. This chain uses TRBV5-1 with TRBJ2-7; D is possibly TRBD1 or TRBD2 (5 bases each). The V end lost 2 bases, the J end lost 7 bases, and 16 bases lay between the germline ends. The germline V gene encodes CDR1 SGHRS and CDR2 YFSETQ. The CDR3 length is 14 residues. CDR3 in amino acids: CASSFGAAASEQYV. CDR3 nucleotide sequence: TGCGCCAGCAGCTTCGGGGCGGCCGCTAGTGAGCAGTACGTC.

This clonotype was counted a few times. The chain uses TRBV7-9 and TRBJ2-1; TRBD2 agrees at 11 bases. The CDR3 contains 17 residues. Germline CDR1 and CDR2: SEHNR and FQNEAQ (reference sequence). Trimming cost V 5 bases and J 4 bases; bases outside gene matches: 10. For the CDR3, the DNA is TGTGCCAGCAGCCAGCAATTCCGGACTAGCGGGTACAATGAGCAGTTCTTC. It codes for CASSQQFRTSGYNEQFF.

A note on this clonotype: A much larger clone differs by one base, so this may be a read error. Without the conserved terminal phenylalanine or tryptophan, this CDR3 likely stems from a read error. The rearrangement links TRBV10-2 to TRBJ2-2; D not certain. Germline values: CDR1 WSHSY, CDR2 SAAADI. This CDR3 has 15 amino acids. V lost 10 bases and J lost 1, with 16 bases in between. The CDR3 reads CATTETPVNTGELFI. The CDR3 DNA follows: TGCGCCACCACCGAGACACCTGTGAACACCGGGGAGCTGTTTATT.

This clonotype has ten or more counts. The V and J genes are TRBV20-1 and TRBJ1-6; TRBD1 matches at 10 bases. The CDR3 extends over 15 amino acids. Germline V CDR1 and CDR2: DFQATT, SNEGSKA (reference sequence). J was trimmed by 7 bases and V by 6 bases; bases with no gene match: 9. The CDR3 DNA reads TGCAGTGCGAGGACGGGACAGGGGATGAATTCACCCCTCCACTTT. Its protein is CSARTGQGMNSPLHF.

This clonotype was observed at least ten times. The gene calls are TRBV6-2 or TRBV6-3 and TRBJ2-2; D not resolved. Between the trimmed V and J ends, which lost 2 bases and 0 bases, there was a span of 10 bases. CDR3 size: 16 residues. Germline assignment: CDR1 MNHEY and CDR2 SVGEGT. CDR3 protein: CASSYDLGSNTGELFF. DNA for the CDR3: TGTGCCAGCAGTTACGACTTGGGGTCGAACACCGGGGAGCTGTTTTTT.

The chain carries TRBV6-1 and TRBJ2-1, with 7 bases lining up with TRBD2. The CDR3 runs 13 residues. V gave up 5 bases and J gave up 10 bases; unmatched junction bases: 8. The germline CDR1 and CDR2 sequences are MNHNS and SASEGT. The CDR3 sequence is CASSTGAAGEQFF. The CDR3 bases are TGTGCCAGCAGTACCGGAGCAGCGGGAGAGCAGTTCTTC.

This clonotype was observed at least ten times. The chain joins TRBV20-1 to TRBJ2-1, with D tentatively TRBD2 (6 bases). The CDR3 is 13 residues long. The V gene's germline CDR1 is DFQATT and CDR2 SNEGSKA (reference sequence). The V and J ends lost 5 bases and 3 bases respectively, with 11 bases between them. The CDR3 region has the DNA TGCAGTGCTGTAATGACTAGCTACAATGAGCAGTTCTTC. Translating it yields CSAVMTSYNEQFF.

The chain carries TRBV11-1 and TRBJ2-2; the match to TRBD2 covers 8 bases. Germline lookup yields CDR1 SGHAT and CDR2 FQDESV (reference sequence). This CDR3 contains 18 residues. Trimming took 1 base from V and 0 from J; bases not matched to a gene: 7. As DNA, the CDR3 is TGTGCCAGCAGCTTAGGGCTAGCGGGTCGGGCGAACACCGGGGAGCTGTTTTTT. This sequence encodes CASSLGLAGRANTGELFF. Full variable domain (missing parts from reference TRBV11-1 and TRBJ2-2): EAEVAQSPRYKITEKSQAVAFWCDPISGHATLYWYRQILGQGPELLVQFQDESVVDDSQLPKDRFSAERLKGVDSTLKIQPAELGDSAMYLCASSLGLAGRANTGELFFGEGSRLTVL.

This clonotype has a count of ten or more. The CDR3 DNA sequence: TGTGCCAGCAGCGATACAGGGATCTACGAGCAGTACTTC. Its translation is CASSDTGIYEQYF. V gene TRBV7-2 combines with J gene TRBJ2-7, with a possible D match to TRBD1 (6 bases). CDR3 length equals 13 residues. Germline V CDR1 and CDR2: SGHTA, FQGNSA. V dropped 5 bases and J dropped 3 bases, with 11 bases sitting between them. Complete variable domain (other parts from reference TRBV7-2 and TRBJ2-7): GAGVSQSPSNKVTEKGKDVELRCDPISGHTALYWYRQSLGQGLEFLIYFQGNSAPDKSGLPSDRFSAERTGGSVSTLTIQRTQQEDSAVYLCASSDTGIYEQYFGPGTRLTVT.

This clonotype was picked up a small number of times. The CDR3 region is CASSRPGGPIGTGELFF. The CDR3 DNA reads TGTGCCAGCAGCCGGCCCGGGGGCCCTATTGGCACCGGGGAGCTGTTTTTT. The chain recombines TRBV9 with TRBJ2-2; the D gene could be TRBD1 or TRBD2 (6 bases each). V lost 4 bases and J lost 4, with 20 bases in between. Germline values: CDR1 SGDLS, CDR2 YYNGEE. This CDR3 comprises 17 residues.

This clonotype turned up a few times. This chain uses TRBV5-1 with TRBJ2-4; 12 positions agree with TRBD1. This CDR3 has 14 residues. From germline, CDR1 is SGHRS and CDR2 YFSETQ. V lost 4 bases, J lost 11 bases, and 7 bases stayed unmatched. The CDR3 loop reads CASSAGQGAAVQYF. CDR3 in DNA: TGCGCCAGCAGCGCGGGACAGGGGGCGGCTGTTCAGTACTTC. Supplemented by reference TRBV5-1 and TRBJ2-4, the full variable domain reads KAGVTQTPRYLIKTRGQQVTLSCSPISGHRSVSWYQQTPGQGLQFLFEYFSETQRNKGNFPGRFSGRQFSNSRSEMNVSTLELGDSALYLCASSAGQGAAVQYFGAGTRLSVL.

This clonotype appeared many times. The chain links TRBV5-8 to TRBJ2-3; D may be TRBD1 (6 bases). Germline-derived CDR1 and CDR2 are SGHTS and YDEGEE. With 1 base removed from V and 4 bases from J, the gap between germline ends came to 19 bases. The CDR3 covers 17 residues. CDR3 amino acids: CASSLSSGVFVADTQYF. The CDR3 nucleotides are TGTGCCAGCAGCTTGTCATCAGGGGTCTTCGTCGCAGATACGCAGTATTTT. Combining the CDR3 with reference TRBV5-8 and TRBJ2-3 gives the whole variable domain EAGVTQSPTHLIKTRGQQATLRCSPISGHTSVYWYQQALGLGLQFLLWYDEGEERNRGNFPPRFSGRQFPNYSSELNVNALELEDSALYLCASSLSSGVFVADTQYFGPGTRLTVL.

In this sample, this clonotype turned up a few times. The chain is built from TRBV7-9 and TRBJ2-1; no definite D call. The CDR3 covers 14 residues. Between the trimmed V and J ends, which lost 1 base and 9 bases, there was a span of 13 bases. Germline V gene data show CDR1 as SEHNR and CDR2 as FQNEAQ (reference sequence). The DNA of the CDR3 is TGTGCCAGCAGCTTAGGGCCGAGTATCACTGAGCAGTTCTTC. Protein product: CASSLGPSITEQFF. Filled out from reference TRBV7-9 and TRBJ2-1, the complete variable domain reads DTGVSQNPRHKITKRGQNVTFRCDPISEHNRLYWYRQTLGQGPEFLTYFQNEAQLEKSRLLSDRFSAERPKGSFSTLEIQRTEQGDSAMYLCASSLGPSITEQFFGPGTRLTVL.

This clonotype was counted between two and nine times. The rearrangement uses TRBV19 and TRBJ2-5, with D possibly TRBD1 on 5 matching bases. Germline values: CDR1 LNHDA, CDR2 SQIVND (reference sequence). This CDR3 is 13 amino acids long. The ends were cut back, 3 bases at V and 4 bases at J, with 9 bases in the middle. For the CDR3, the DNA is TGTGCCAGTAGTATCAGGGTACGAGAGACCCAGTACTTC. Its protein product is CASSIRVRETQYF.

Many counts were recorded for this clonotype. The V and J genes are TRBV29-1 and TRBJ1-1; D is unresolved. Germline CDR1 SQVTM, CDR2 ANQGSEA. Deletions cut 2 bases from V and 1 base from J, with 5 bases between. The CDR3 runs to 12 residues. CDR3 amino acids: CSVEPGNTEAFF. CDR3 nucleotides: TGCAGCGTTGAACCGGGGAACACTGAAGCTTTCTTT.

This clonotype was detected ten times or more. V gene TRBV4-1 combines with J gene TRBJ2-1; 10 bases map to TRBD2. V trimming: 0 bases; J trimming: 4 bases; junction bases outside the gene matches: 9. The CDR3 covers 18 residues. Per germline, CDR1 MGHRA and CDR2 YSYEKL. CDR3: CASSQDVSLAGAYNEQFF. DNA of the CDR3: TGCGCCAGCAGCCAAGACGTTTCGCTAGCGGGAGCTTACAATGAGCAGTTCTTC.

This clonotype was observed at least ten times. V usage is TRBV10-3 and J usage is TRBJ2-1, with TRBD1 matching over 7 bases. V gave up 0 bases and J gave up 3 bases; unmatched junction bases: 2. CDR1 is ENHRY and CDR2 is SYGVKD in the germline V gene. The CDR3 runs to 15 residues. In DNA, the CDR3 is TGTGCCATCAGTGAGTCGTCAGGGGGCTACAATGAGCAGTTCTTC. Translated, it gives CAISESSGGYNEQFF.

J is TRBJ2-3 and V is TRBV7-9; TRBD1 might be the D (6 bases). V gave up 4 bases and J gave up 3 bases, with 14 bases separating them. The germline V gene has CDR1 SEHNR and CDR2 FQNEAQ (reference sequence). The CDR3 has 15 amino acids. The CDR3 nucleotides are TGTGCCAGCAGCTCTCGGACAGTAAAGACAGATACGCAGTATTTT. Translating it yields CASSSRTVKTDTQYF.

This clonotype appeared many times. The chain carries TRBV12-3 or TRBV12-4 and TRBJ1-5, with D unclear. V was shortened by 7 bases and J by 0 bases, with 13 bases between the two germline ends. The CDR3 runs to 15 residues. CDR3 DNA: TGTGCCAGCACCCTCTTGGAGGGTAGCAATCAGCCCCAGCATTTT. Protein: CASTLLEGSNQPQHF.